The clone carrying this TCR beta chain has a count of ten or more. The antigen is undetermined. J lost 5 bases, V lost 1 base, and 7 bases had no gene match. Germline CDR1 SGDLS, CDR2 YYNGEE. The CDR3 contains 15 residues. All donors were healthy, and all were Caucasian. This entry belongs to a study of identical twins. Findings and limits, study-wide: Twin pairs had excess sharing that was weaker in beta out-of-frame sequences. Rather than following the same donors, the conclusions depended on cross-sectional statistical analysis.

cDNA molecules carried unique molecular identifiers, and template switching added a universal primer site. TCRdb passed the 5' RACE reads through MiXCR, listing each CDR3 protein once. The sample lists roughly 1,500,000 distinct CDR3 sequences; roughly 35% were seen once. The sample consisted of cord blood. The chain links TRBV9 to TRBJ2-3; 7 bases match TRBD1. The clonotype comes from a newborn girl in good health. The CDR3 nucleotides are TGTGCCAGCAGCGTAAAGGGACAGCGGTTAGATACGCAGTATTTT. It specifies CASSVKGQRLDTQYF.